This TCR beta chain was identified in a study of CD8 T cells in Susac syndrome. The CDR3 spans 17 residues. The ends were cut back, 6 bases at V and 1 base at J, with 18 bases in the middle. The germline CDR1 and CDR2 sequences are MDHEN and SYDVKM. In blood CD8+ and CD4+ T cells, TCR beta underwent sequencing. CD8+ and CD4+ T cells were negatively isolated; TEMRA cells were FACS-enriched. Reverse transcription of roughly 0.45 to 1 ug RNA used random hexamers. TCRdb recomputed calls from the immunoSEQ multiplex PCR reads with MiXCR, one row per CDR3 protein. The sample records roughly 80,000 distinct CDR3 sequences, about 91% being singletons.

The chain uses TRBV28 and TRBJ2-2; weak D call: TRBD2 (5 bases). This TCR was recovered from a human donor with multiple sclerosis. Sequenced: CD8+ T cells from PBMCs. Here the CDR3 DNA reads TGTGCCAGCAGGAAACCGAGGTACGGGGAGAACACCGGGGAGCTGTTTTTT. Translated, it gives CASRKPRYGENTGELFF.